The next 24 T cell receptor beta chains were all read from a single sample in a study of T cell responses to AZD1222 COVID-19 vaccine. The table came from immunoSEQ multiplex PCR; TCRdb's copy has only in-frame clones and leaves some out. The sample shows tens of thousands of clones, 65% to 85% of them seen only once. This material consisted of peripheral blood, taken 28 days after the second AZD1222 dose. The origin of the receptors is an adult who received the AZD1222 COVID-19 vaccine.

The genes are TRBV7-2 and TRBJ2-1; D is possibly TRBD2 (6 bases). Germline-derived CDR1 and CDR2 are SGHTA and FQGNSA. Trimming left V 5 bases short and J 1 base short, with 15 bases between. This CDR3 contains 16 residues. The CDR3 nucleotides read TGTGCCAGCAGCACATCCGGGACTGGATCCTACAATGAGCAGTTCTTC. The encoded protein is CASSTSGTGSYNEQFF. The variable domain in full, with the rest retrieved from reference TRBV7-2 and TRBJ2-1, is GAGVSQSPSNKVTEKGKDVELRCDPISGHTALYWYRQSLGQGLEFLIYFQGNSAPDKSGLPSDRFSAERTGGSVSTLTIQRTQQEDSAVYLCASSTSGTGSYNEQFFGPGTRLTVL.

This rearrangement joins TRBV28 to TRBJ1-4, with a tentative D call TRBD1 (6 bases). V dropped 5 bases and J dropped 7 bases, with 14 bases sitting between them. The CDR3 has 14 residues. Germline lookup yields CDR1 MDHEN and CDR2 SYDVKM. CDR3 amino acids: CASSEQGISEKLFF. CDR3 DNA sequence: TGTGCCAGCAGTGAACAGGGAATTAGTGAAAAACTGTTTTTT.

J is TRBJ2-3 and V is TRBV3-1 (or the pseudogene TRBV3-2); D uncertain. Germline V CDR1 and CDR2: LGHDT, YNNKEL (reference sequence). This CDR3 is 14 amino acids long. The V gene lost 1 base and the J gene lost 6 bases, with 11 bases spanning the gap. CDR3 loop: CASSQVISLDTQYF. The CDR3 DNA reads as TGTGCCAGCAGCCAAGTAATTAGTTTGGATACGCAGTATTTT.

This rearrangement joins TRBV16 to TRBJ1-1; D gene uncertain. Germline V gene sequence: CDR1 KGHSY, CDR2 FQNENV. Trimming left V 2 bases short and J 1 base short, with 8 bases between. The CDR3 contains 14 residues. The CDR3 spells CASSQTNRNTEAFF. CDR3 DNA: TGTGCCAGCAGCCAAACGAACAGGAACACTGAAGCTTTCTTT.

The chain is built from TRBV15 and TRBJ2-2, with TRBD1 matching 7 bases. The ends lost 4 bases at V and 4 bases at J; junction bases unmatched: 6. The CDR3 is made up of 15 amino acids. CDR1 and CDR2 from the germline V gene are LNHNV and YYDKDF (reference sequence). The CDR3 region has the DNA TGTGCCACCAGCAAGGACAGGATCCCCACCGGGGAGCTGTTTTTT. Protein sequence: CATSKDRIPTGELFF.

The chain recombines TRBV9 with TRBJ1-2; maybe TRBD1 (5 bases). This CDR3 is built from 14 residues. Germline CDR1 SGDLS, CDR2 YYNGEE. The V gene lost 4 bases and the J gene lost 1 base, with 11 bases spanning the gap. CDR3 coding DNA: TGTGCCAGCAGCAGGGACGTCCTTAACTATGGCTACACCTTC. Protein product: CASSRDVLNYGYTF.

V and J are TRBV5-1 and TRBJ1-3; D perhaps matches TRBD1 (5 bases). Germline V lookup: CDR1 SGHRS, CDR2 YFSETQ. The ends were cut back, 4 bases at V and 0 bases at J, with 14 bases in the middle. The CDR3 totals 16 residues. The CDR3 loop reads CASSPQAPGSGNTIYF. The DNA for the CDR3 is TGCGCCAGCAGCCCACAGGCGCCCGGCTCTGGAAACACCATATATTTT. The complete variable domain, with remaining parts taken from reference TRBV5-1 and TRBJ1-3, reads KAGVTQTPRYLIKTRGQQVTLSCSPISGHRSVSWYQQTPGQGLQFLFEYFSETQRNKGNFPGRFSGRQFSNSRSEMNVSTLELGDSALYLCASSPQAPGSGNTIYFGEGSWLTVV.

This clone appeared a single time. CDR3 residues: CARSLRRNSAGGRGDQYF. The CDR3, as DNA: TGTGCCAGAAGCTTAAGAAGGAATTCGGCGGGGGGCCGTGGCGACCAGTACTTC. This chain uses TRBV7-5 with TRBJ2-5; no check of the table's D call, TRBD2, against the DNA was made. TRBV7-5 is tagged as a pseudogene. The CDR3 length is 18 residues.

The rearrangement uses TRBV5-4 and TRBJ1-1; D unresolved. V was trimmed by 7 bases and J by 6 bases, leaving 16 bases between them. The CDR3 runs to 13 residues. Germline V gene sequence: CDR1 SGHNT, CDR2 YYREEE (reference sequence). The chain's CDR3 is CASARNRGAEAFF. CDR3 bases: TGTGCCAGCGCGAGGAATCGTGGGGCTGAAGCTTTCTTT.

CDR3: CASSPRQGMNTEAFF. The CDR3 DNA is TGTGCCAGCAGCCCTAGACAGGGGATGAACACTGAAGCTTTCTTT. J is TRBJ1-1 and V is TRBV9, with TRBD1 matching 8 bases. Germline V gives CDR1 SGDLS, CDR2 YYNGEE. The CDR3 has 15 amino acids. The ends lost 4 bases at V and 0 bases at J; junction bases unmatched: 5. Full variable domain (outside the CDR3, taken from reference TRBV9 and TRBJ1-1): DSGVTQTPKHLITATGQRVTLRCSPRSGDLSVYWYQQSLDQGLQFLIQYYNGEERAKGNILERFSAQQFPDLHSELNLSSLELGDSALYFCASSPRQGMNTEAFFGQGTRLTVV.

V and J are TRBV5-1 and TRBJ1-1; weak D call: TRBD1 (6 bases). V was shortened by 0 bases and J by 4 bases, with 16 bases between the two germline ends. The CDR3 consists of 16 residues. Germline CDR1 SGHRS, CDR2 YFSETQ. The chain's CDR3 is CASSLGRIGGRTEAFF. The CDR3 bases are TGCGCCAGCAGCTTGGGTCGCATAGGGGGGCGCACTGAAGCTTTCTTT.

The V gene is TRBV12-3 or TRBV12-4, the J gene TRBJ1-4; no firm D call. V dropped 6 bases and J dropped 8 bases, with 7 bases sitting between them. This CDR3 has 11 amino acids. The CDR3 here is CASRGYEKLFF. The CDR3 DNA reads TGTGCCAGCAGGGGGTACGAAAAACTGTTTTTT.

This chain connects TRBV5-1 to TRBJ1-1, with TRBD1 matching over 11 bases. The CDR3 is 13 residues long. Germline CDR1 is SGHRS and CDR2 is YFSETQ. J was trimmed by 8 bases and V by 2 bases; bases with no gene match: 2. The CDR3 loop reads CASSLRTGGEAFF. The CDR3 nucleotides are TGCGCCAGCAGCTTACGGACAGGGGGCGAAGCTTTCTTT.

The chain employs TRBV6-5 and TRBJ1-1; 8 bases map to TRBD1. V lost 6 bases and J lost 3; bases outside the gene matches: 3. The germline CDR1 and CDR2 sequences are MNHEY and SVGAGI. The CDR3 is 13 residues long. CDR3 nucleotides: TGTGCCAGCAGCGAGACAGGGGACACTGAAGCTTTCTTT. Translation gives CASSETGDTEAFF.

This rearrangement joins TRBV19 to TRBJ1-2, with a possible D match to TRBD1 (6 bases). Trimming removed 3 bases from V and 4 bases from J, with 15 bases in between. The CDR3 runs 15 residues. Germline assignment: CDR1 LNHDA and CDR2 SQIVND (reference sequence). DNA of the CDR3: TGTGCCAGTAGTATCCCTGGACAGCTTCTCTATGGCTACACCTTC. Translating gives CASSIPGQLLYGYTF.

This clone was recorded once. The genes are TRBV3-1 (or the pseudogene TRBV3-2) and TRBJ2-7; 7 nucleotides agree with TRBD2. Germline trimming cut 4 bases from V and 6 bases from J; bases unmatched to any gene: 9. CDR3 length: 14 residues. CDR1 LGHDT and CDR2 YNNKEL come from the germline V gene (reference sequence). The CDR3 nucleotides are TGTGCCAGCAGCCTCAAGAGCGGGGACCCCGAGCAGTACTTC. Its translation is CASSLKSGDPEQYF.

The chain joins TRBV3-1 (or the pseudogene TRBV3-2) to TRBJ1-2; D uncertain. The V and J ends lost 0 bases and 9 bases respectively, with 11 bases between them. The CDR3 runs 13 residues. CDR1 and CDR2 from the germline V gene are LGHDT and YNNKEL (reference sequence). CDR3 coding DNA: TGTGCCAGCAGCCAAGACAGGCTCAAGAGCTACACCTTC. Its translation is CASSQDRLKSYTF.

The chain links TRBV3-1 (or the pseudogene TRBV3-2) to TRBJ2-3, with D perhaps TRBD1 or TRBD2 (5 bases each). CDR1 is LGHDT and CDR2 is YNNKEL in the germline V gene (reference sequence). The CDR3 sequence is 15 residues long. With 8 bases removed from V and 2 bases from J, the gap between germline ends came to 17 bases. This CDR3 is CASAPWGTTTDTQYF. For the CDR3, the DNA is TGTGCCAGCGCCCCCTGGGGGACCACCACAGATACGCAGTATTTT.

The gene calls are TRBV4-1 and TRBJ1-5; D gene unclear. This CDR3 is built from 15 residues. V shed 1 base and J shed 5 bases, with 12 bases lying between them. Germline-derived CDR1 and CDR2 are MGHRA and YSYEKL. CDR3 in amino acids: CASSQVYGRDQPQHF. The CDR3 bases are TGCGCCAGCAGCCAAGTCTACGGGCGCGATCAGCCCCAGCATTTT.

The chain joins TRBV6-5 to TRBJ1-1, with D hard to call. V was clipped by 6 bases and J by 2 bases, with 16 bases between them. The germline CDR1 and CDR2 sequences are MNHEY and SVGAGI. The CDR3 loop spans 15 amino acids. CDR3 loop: CASRLTLTPNTEAFF. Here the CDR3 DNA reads TGTGCCAGCAGATTAACTCTTACGCCTAACACTGAAGCTTTCTTT.

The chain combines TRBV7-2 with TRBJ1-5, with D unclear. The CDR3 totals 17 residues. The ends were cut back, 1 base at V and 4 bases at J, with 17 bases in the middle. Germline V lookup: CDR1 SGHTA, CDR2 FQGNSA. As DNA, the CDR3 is TGTGCCAGCAGCTTAGGAATAGGGTCCGGGGTGAATCAGCCCCAGCATTTT. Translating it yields CASSLGIGSGVNQPQHF.

Written as DNA, the CDR3 is TGTGCCAGCAGCTGGGGGGACAGGTACGAGCAGTACTTC. Encoded protein: CASSWGDRYEQYF. The V gene is TRBV7-9, the J gene TRBJ2-7; 8 bases align to TRBD1. This CDR3 is built from 13 residues. Trimming removed 4 bases from V and 4 bases from J; junction bases left unmatched: 3. Germline V gene data show CDR1 as SEHNR and CDR2 as FQNEAQ (reference sequence).

CDR3 region: CASSLAGGDYEQYF. The DNA of the CDR3 is TGTGCCAGCAGCTTAGCCGGGGGGGACTACGAGCAGTACTTC. The chain couples TRBV7-9 to TRBJ2-7, with TRBD2 matching over 8 bases. CDR3 length equals 14 residues. Germline CDR1 SEHNR, CDR2 FQNEAQ (reference sequence). J gave up 3 bases and V 0 bases, and 1 base lay outside the gene matches.

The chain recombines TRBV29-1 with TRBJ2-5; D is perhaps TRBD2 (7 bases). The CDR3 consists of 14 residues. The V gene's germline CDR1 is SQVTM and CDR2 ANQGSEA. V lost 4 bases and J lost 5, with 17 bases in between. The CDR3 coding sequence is TGCAGCGTTGTCCTAGGGGGGGCCAGGGAGACCCAGTACTTC. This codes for CSVVLGGARETQYF. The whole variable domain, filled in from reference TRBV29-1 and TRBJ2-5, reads SAVISQKPSRDICQRGTSLTIQCQVDSQVTMMFWYRQQPGQSLTLIATANQGSEATYESGFVIDKFPISRPNLTFSTLTVSNMSPEDSSIYLCSVVLGGARETQYFGPGTRLLVL.